The text below deals with one TCR beta chain. What it binds is not known. The assay was immunoSEQ multiplex PCR, and TCRdb's table has in-frame clones only and misses some. The sample holds roughly 250,000 clones, about three quarters seen once. This record comes from a study of cytotoxic CD8 clonotypes in ibrutinib-treated CLL. General study results and limits: Clonality went up at ibrutinib response and then declined back toward baseline at progression. Public clonotypes proved infrequent, and on treatment they shrank or remained steady.

Germline values: CDR1 MDHEN, CDR2 SYDVKM. V lost 5 bases and J lost 0, with 10 bases in between. The CDR3 loop spans 14 amino acids. This material consisted of PBMCs, taken after 24 months of ibrutinib treatment. The TCR comes from a human donor with chronic lymphocytic leukemia. The V call is TRBV28, the J call TRBJ1-1; D remains unclear. The DNA for the CDR3 is TGTGCCAGCAGTCCAGGTCGTCTGAACACTGAAGCTTTCTTT. The encoded protein is CASSPGRLNTEAFF.